There are many counts of the clone carrying this TCR beta chain. The antigen is not known. Combining iRepertoire HTBI primers with Arm-PCR of CDR3 regions, the authors built TCR beta libraries. TCRdb redid the calling of the multiplex PCR reads with MiXCR, one entry per CDR3 protein. Counted here are about half a million distinct CDR3 sequences, more than 10% occurring once; the ten biggest clones make up about 8.3%. This sample is part of a study of regulatory T cells in long-lasting Graves disease. This sample's time point: newly diagnosed GD, antithyroid drugs for less than 3 months. PBMC-derived RNA was used for the TCR library. This CDR3 has 14 residues. Germline loops: CDR1 GTSNPN, CDR2 SVGIG (reference sequence). Trimming left V 1 base short and J 4 bases short, with 11 bases between. Study results and caveats: Study of thyroid tissue was not done, with only peripheral blood studied.

These same data were also listed under a study on T cells in Graves' hyperthyroidism and ophthalmopathy. That publication notes: HTBI primers were employed in a first-round RT-PCR of the TCR CDR3.

The source of this sequence is a woman in her 30s with Graves disease. The sample consisted of peripheral blood mononuclear cells (PBMCs), taken at new diagnosis, from a patient treated with antithyroid drugs. This rearrangement joins TRBV30 to TRBJ2-1; tentatively, D is TRBD2 (5 bases). The CDR3 here is CAWSAGNPYNEQFF. In DNA form, the CDR3 reads TGTGCCTGGAGTGCCGGGAACCCTTACAATGAGCAGTTCTTC.